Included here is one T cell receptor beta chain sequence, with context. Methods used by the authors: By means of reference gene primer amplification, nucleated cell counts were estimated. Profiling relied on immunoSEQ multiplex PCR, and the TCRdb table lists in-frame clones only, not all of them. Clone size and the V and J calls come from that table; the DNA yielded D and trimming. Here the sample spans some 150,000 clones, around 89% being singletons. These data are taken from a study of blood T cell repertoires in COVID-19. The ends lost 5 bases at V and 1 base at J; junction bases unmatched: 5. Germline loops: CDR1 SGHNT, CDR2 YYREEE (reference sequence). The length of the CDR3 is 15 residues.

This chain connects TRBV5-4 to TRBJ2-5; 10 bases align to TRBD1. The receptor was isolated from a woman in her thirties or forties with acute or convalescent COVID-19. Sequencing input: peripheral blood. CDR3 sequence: CASSSGQGTQETQYF. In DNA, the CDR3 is TGTGCCAGCAGTTCGGGACAGGGGACCCAAGAGACCCAGTACTTC. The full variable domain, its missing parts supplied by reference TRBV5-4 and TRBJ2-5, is ETGVTQSPTHLIKTRGQQVTLRCSSQSGHNTVSWYQQALGQGPQFIFQYYREEENGRGNFPPRFSGLQFPNYSSELNVNALELDDSALYLCASSSGQGTQETQYFGPGTRLLVL.